This entry concerns a single T cell receptor (beta chain). This entry comes from a study of T cells in Graves' hyperthyroidism and ophthalmopathy. The V end lost 2 bases, the J end lost 4 bases, and 23 bases lay between the germline ends. The germline V gene has CDR1 SGHVS and CDR2 FNYEAQ. The CDR3 sequence is 18 residues long. Researchers amplified the TCR beta CDR3 regions from RNA transcripts. The TCR CDR3 was amplified in a first-round RT-PCR using the HTBI primer set. TCRdb independently ran MiXCR on the multiplex PCR reads; one entry per CDR3 protein. The sample carries hundreds of thousands of distinct CDR3 sequences, under 25% recorded once. Uncontrolled infection, other autoimmune disease, pregnancy or lactation disqualified patients from enrolment.

The source is a woman in her 70s with Graves' ophthalmopathy. This chain uses TRBV7-6 with TRBJ2-5; weak D call: TRBD2 (6 bases). Sequences were obtained from blood. The chain's CDR3 is CASSLNIPPRTGVETQYF. DNA for the CDR3: TGTGCCAGCAGCTTAAATATCCCCCCTCGAACGGGAGTAGAGACCCAGTACTTC.